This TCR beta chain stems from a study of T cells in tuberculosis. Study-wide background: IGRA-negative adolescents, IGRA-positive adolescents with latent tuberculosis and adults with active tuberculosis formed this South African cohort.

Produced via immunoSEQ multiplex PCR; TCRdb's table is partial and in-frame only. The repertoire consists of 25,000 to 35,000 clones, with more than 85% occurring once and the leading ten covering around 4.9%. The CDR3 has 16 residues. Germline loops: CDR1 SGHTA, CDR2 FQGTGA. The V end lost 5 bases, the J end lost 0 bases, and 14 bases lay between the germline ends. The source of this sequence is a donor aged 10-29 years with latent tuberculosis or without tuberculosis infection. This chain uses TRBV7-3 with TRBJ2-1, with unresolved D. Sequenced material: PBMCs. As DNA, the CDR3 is TGTGCCAGCAGCCCTCGTCCCGAGAGCTCCTACAATGAGCAGTTCTTC. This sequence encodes CASSPRPESSYNEQFF.